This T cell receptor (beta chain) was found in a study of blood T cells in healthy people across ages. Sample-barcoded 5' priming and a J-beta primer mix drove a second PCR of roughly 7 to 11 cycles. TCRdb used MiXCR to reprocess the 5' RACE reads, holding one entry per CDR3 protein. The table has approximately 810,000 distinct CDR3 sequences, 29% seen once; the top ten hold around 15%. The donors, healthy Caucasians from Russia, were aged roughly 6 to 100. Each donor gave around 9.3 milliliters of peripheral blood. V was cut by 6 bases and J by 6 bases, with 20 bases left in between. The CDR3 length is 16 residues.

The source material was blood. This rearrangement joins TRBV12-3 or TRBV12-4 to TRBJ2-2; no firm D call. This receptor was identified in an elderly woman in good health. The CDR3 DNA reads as TGTGCCAGCAGCCGTGGATCCCTCATTTTGGCCGGGGAGCTGTTTTTT. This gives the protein CASSRGSLILAGELFF.